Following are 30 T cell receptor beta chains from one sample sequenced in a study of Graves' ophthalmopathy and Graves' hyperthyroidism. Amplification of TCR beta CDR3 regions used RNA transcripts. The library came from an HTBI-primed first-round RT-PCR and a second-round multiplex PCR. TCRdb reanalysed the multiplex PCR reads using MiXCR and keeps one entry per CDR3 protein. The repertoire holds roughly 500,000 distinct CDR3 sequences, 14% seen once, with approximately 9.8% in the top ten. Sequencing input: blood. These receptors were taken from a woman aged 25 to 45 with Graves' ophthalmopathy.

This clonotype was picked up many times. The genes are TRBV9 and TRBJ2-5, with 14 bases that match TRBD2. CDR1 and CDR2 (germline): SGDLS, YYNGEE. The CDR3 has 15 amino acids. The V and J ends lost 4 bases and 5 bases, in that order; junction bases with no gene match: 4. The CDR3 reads CASSRLAGGTETQYF. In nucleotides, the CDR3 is TGTGCCAGCAGCAGACTAGCGGGGGGGACGGAGACCCAGTACTTC.

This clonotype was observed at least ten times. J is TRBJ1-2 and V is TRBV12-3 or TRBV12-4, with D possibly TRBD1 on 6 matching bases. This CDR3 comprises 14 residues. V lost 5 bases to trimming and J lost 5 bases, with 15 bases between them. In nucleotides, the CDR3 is TGTGCCAGCAGTCTTCGACAGGAGACATATGGCTACACCTTC. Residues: CASSLRQETYGYTF.

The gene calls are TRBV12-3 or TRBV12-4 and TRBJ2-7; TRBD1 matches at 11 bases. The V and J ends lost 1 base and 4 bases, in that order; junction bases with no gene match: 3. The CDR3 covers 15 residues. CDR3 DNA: TGTGCCAGCAGTTTAGGGACAGGGGGCGCTTACGAGCAGTACTTC. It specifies CASSLGTGGAYEQYF.

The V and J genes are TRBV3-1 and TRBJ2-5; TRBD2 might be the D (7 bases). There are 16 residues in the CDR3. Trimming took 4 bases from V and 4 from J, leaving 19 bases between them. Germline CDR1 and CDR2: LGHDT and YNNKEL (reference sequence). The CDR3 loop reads CASSRRTQRGAETQYF. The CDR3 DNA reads TGTGCCAGCAGCCGACGGACCCAACGGGGGGCAGAGACCCAGTACTTC.

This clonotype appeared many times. The chain's CDR3 is CATGLAASYEQYF. CDR3 sequence (DNA): TGTGCGACCGGCCTAGCGGCCTCCTACGAGCAGTACTTC. The chain is built from TRBV15 and TRBJ2-7, with 7 bases identical to TRBD2. The V gene's germline CDR1 is LNHNV and CDR2 YYDKDF (reference sequence). This CDR3 comprises 13 residues.

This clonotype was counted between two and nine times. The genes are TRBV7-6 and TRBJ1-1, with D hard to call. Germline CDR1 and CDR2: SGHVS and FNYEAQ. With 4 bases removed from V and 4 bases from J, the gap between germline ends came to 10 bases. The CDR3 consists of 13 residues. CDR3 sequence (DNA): TGTGCCAGCAGCTCCCTCATTGGCACTGAAGCTTTCTTT. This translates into CASSSLIGTEAFF.

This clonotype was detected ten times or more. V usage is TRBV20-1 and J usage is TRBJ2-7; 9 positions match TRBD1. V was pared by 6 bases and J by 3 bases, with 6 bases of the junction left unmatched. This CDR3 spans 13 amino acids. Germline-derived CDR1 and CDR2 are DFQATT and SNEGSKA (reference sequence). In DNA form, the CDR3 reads TGCAGTGCCACCGGGACAGGGAGCTACGAGCAGTACTTC. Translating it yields CSATGTGSYEQYF.

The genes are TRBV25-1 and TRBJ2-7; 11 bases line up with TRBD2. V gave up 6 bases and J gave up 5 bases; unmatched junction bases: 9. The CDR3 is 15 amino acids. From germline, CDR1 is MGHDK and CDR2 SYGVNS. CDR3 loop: CASSLAGGSRDEQYF. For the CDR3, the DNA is TGTGCCAGCAGCCTAGCGGGGGGCTCCCGGGACGAGCAGTACTTC.

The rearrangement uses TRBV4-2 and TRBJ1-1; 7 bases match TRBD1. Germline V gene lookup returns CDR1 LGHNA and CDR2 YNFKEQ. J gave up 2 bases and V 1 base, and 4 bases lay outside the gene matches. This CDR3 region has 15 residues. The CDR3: CASSQVGTVNTEAFF. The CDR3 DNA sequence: TGTGCCAGCAGCCAAGTCGGGACAGTAAACACTGAAGCTTTCTTT.

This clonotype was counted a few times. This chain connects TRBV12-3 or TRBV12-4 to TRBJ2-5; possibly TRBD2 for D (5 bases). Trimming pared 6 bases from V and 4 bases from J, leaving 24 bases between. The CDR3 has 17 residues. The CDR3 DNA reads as TGTGCCAGCAGCCCGGGCTCTAACGGGGTAGGGCGAGAGACCCAGTACTTC. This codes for CASSPGSNGVGRETQYF.

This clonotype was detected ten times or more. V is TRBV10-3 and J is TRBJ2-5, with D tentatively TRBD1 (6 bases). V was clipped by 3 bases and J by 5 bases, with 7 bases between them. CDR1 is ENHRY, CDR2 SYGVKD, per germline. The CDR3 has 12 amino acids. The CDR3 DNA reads TGTGCCATCAGTGATGGGGGCGAGACCCAGTACTTC. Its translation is CAISDGGETQYF.

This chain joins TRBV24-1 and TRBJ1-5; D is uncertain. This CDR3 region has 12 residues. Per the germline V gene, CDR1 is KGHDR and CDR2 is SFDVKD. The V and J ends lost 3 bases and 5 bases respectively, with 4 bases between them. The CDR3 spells CATSDNDQPQHF. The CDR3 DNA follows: TGTGCCACCAGTGATAACGATCAGCCCCAGCATTTT.

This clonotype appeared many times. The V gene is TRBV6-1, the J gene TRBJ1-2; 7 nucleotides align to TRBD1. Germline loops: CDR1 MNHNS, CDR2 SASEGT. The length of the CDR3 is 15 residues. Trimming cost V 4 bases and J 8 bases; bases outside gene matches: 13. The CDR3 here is CASSGAGTAGSGYTF. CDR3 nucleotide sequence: TGTGCCAGCAGTGGAGCCGGGACAGCGGGATCCGGCTACACCTTC.

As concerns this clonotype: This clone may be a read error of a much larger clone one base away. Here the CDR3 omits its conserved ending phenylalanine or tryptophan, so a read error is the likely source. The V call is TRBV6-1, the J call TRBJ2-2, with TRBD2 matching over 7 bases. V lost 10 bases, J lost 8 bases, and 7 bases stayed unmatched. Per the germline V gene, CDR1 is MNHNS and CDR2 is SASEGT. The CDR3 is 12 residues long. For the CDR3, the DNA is TGTGCCACCGCGGGGGTGCGGGGGGAGCTGTTTGTT. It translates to CATAGVRGELFV.

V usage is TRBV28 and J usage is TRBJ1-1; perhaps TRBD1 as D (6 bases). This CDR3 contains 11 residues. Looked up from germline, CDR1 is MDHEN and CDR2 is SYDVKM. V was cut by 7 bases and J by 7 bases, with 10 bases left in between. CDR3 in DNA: TGTGCCAGCAAATACAGGGTTGAAGCTTTCTTT. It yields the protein CASKYRVEAFF.

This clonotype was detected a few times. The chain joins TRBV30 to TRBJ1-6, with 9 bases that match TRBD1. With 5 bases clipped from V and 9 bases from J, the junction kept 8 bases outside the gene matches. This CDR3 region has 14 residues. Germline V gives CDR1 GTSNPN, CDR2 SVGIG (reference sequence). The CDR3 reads CAWLGGTGSSPLHF. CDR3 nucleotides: TGTGCCTGGCTAGGCGGGACAGGGAGTTCACCCCTCCACTTT.

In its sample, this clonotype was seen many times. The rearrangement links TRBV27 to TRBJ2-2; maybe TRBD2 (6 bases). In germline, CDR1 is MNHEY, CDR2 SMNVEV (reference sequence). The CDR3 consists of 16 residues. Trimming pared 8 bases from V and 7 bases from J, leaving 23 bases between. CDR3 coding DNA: TGTGCCAGCCTACCGGGGGTCGGTGGGATGGACGGGGAGCTGTTTTTT. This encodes CASLPGVGGMDGELFF.

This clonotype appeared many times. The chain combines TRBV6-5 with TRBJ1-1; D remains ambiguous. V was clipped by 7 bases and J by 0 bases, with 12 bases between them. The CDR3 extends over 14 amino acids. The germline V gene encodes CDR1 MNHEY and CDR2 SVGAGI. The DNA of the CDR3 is TGTGCCAGCAAGGCGAAAAGAATGAACACTGAAGCTTTCTTT. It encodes CASKAKRMNTEAFF.

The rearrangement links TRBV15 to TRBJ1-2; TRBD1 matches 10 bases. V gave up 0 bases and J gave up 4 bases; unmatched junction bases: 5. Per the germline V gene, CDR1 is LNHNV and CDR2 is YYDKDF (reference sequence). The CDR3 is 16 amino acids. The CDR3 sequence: CATSREPGQGIYGYTF. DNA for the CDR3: TGTGCCACCAGCAGAGAGCCGGGACAGGGGATCTATGGCTACACCTTC.

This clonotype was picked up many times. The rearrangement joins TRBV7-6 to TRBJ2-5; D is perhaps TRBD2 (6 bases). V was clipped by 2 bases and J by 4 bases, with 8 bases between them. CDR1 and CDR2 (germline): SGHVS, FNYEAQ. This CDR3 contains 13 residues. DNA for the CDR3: TGTGCCAGCAGCTTATCGGAGGGAGAGACCCAGTACTTC. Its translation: CASSLSEGETQYF.

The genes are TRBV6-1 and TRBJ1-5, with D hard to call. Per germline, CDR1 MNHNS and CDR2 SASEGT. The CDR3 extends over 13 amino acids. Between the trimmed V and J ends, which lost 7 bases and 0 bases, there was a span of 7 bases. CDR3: CASKQNSNQPQHF. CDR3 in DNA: TGTGCCAGCAAACAGAATAGCAATCAGCCCCAGCATTTT.

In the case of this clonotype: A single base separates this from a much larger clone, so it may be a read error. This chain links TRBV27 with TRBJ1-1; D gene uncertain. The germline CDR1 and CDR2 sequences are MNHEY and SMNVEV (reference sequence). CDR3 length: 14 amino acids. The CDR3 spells CASSLGQKNTEACF. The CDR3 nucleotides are TGTGCCAGCAGTTTAGGCCAGAAGAACACTGAAGCTTGCTTT.

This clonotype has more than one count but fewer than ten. The CDR3 DNA reads TGTGCCAGGGGGACAGGGGGTGAAGCTTTCTTT. Protein product: CARGTGGEAFF. The V and J genes are TRBV13 and TRBJ1-1; 11 bases align to TRBD1. CDR3 length: 11 amino acids. The ends lost 9 bases at V and 7 bases at J; junction bases unmatched: 1. Germline CDR1 PRHDT, CDR2 FYEKMQ (reference sequence).

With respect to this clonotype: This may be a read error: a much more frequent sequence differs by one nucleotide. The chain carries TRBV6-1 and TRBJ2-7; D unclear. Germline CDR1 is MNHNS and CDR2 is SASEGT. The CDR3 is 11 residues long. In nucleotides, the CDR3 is TGTGCCAGCACCAACGCATACGAGCAGCACTTC. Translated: CASTNAYEQHF.

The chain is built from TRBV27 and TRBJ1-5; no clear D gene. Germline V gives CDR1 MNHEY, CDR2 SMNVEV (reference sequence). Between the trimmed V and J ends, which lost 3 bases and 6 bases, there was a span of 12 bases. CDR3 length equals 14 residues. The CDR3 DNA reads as TGTGCCAGCAGTTTGGAGGGAACAAGTCAGCCCCAGCATTTT. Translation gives CASSLEGTSQPQHF.

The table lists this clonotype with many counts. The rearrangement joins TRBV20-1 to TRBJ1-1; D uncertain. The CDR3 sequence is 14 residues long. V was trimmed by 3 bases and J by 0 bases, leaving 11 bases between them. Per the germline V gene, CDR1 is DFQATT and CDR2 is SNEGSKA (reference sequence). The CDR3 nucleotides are TGCAGTGCTAGTGGTCCAGAGCTGAACACTGAAGCTTTCTTT. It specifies CSASGPELNTEAFF.

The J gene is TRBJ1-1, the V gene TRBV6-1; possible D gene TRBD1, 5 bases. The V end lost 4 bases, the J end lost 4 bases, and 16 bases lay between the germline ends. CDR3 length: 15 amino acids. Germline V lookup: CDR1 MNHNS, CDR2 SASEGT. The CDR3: CASSGGTTGRTEAFF. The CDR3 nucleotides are TGTGCCAGCAGTGGCGGCACCACAGGACGCACTGAAGCTTTCTTT.

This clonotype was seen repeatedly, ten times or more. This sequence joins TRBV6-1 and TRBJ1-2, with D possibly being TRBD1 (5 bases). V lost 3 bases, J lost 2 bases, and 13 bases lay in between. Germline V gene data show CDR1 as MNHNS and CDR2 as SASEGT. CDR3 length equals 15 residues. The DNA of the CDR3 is TGTGCCAGCAGTGAGGGAGGGGCGTTGAACTATGGCTACACCTTC. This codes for CASSEGGALNYGYTF.

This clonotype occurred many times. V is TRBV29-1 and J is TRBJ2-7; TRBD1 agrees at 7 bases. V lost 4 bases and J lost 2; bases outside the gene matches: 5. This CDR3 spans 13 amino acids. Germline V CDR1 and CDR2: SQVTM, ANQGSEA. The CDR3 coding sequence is TGCAGCGTTGGACAGGGAGAAACCTACGAGCAGTACTTC. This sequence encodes CSVGQGETYEQYF.

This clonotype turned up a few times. CDR3 residues: CASSRTTHLTAIPVETQYF. The CDR3 DNA follows: TGTGCCAGCAGCCGGACGACTCACTTGACTGCAATCCCCGTGGAGACCCAGTACTTC. The V gene is TRBV28, the J gene TRBJ2-5; D is unresolved. The V end lost 6 bases, the J end lost 5 bases, and 31 bases lay between the germline ends. CDR1 MDHEN and CDR2 SYDVKM come from the germline V gene. The CDR3 spans 19 residues.